This TCR beta chain was recovered during a study of blood T cell repertoires in COVID-19. Looking at the study overall: From the United States, Italy and Spain came samples of acute and convalescent COVID-19. From T cells, B-cell-depleted T cells, or PBMCs came the material, which was cDNA or gDNA.

This CDR3 comprises 18 residues. J lost 2 bases, V lost 6 bases, and 15 bases had no gene match. In germline, CDR1 is MDHEN, CDR2 SYDVKM. Original data processing: From reference gene primer amplification, estimates of nucleated cell counts were derived. Generated by immunoSEQ multiplex PCR, the TCRdb table keeps only in-frame clones and is missing some. V and J calls and clone size are given by that table; D and trimming were obtained from the DNA. The sample yields roughly 27,000 clones, 80% seen once. This TCR was sampled from a woman in her seventies with acute or convalescent COVID-19. The specimen was peripheral blood. This sequence joins TRBV28 and TRBJ1-4; the match to TRBD1 covers 7 bases. The CDR3 loop is CASSPSGRRTGTNEKLFF. CDR3 DNA: TGTGCCAGCAGCCCAAGTGGTCGGAGGACAGGCACTAATGAAAAACTGTTTTTT.